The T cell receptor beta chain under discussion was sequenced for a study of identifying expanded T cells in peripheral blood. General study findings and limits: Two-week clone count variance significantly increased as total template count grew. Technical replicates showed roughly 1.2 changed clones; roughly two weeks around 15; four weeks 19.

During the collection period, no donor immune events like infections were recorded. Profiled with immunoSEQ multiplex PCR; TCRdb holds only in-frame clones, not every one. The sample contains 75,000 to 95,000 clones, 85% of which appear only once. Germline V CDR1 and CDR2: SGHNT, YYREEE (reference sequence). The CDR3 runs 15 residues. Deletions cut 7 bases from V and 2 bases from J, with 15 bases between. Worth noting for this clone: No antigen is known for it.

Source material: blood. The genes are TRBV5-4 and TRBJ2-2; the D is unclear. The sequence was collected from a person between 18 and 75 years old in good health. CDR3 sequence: CASRSGTANTGELFF. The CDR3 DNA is TGTGCCAGCCGATCCGGAACAGCAAACACCGGGGAGCTGTTTTTT.